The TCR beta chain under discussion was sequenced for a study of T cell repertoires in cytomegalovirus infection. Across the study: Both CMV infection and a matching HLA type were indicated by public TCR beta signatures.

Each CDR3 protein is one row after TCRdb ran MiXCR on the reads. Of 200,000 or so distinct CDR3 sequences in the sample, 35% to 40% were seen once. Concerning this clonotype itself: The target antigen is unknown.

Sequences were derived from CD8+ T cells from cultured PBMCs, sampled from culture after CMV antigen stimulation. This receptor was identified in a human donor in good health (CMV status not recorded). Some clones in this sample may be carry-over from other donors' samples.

CDR3 bases: TGTGCCAGTAGTACTTTCGACAGGGGTCACCAGCCCCAGCATTTT. Protein: CASSTFDRGHQPQHF. The rearrangement joins TRBV19 to TRBJ1-5; 8 nucleotides align to TRBD1. CDR3 length: 15 amino acids. The germline V gene encodes CDR1 LNHDA and CDR2 SQIVND (reference sequence). V was clipped by 4 bases and J by 7 bases; unmatched bases: 9.